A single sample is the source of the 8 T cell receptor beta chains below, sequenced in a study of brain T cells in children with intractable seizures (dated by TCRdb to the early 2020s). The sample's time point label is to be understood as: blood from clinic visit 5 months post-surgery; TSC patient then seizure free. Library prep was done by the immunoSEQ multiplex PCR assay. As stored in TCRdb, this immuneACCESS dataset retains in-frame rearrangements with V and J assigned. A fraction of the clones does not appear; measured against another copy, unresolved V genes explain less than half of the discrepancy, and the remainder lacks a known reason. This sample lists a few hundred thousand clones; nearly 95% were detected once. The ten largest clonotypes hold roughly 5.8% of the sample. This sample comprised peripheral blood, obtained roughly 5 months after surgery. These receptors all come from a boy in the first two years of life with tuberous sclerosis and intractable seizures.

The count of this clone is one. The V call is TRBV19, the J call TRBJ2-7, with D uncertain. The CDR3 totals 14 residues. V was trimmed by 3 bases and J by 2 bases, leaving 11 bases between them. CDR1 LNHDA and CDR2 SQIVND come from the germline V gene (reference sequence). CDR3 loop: CASSMSLDAYEQYF. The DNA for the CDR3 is TGTGCCAGTAGTATGTCCCTTGATGCCTACGAGCAGTACTTC.

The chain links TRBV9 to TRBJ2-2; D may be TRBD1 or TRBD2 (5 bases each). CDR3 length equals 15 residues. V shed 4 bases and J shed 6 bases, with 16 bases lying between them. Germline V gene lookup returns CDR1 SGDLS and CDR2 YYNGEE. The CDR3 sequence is CASSRRGTLPGELFF. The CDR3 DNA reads TGTGCCAGCAGCCGCCGAGGGACCCTGCCCGGGGAGCTGTTTTTT.

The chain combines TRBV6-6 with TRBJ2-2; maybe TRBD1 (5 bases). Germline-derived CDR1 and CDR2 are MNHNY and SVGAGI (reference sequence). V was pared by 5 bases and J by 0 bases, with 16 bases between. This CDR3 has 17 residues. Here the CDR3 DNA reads TGTGCCAGCAGTCGATTGAGACAGCCCCCGAACACCGGGGAGCTGTTTTTT. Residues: CASSRLRQPPNTGELFF.

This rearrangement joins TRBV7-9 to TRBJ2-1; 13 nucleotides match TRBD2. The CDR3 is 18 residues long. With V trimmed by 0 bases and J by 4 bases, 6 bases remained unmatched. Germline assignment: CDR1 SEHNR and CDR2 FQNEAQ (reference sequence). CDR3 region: CASSLAVLAGGGYNEQFF. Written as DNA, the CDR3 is TGTGCCAGCAGCTTAGCGGTACTAGCGGGAGGGGGTTACAATGAGCAGTTCTTC.

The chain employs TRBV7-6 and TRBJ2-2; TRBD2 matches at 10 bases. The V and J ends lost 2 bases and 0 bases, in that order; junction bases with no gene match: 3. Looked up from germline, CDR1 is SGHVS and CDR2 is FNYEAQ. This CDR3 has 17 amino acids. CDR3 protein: CASSLQRGGPNTGELFF. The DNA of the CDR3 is TGTGCCAGCAGCTTACAGCGGGGGGGTCCGAACACCGGGGAGCTGTTTTTT.

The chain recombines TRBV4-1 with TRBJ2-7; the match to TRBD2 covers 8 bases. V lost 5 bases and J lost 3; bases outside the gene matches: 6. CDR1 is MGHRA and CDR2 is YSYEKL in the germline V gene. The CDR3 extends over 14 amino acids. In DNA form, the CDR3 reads TGCGCCAGCAGCTCCATCACTAGCGGCTACGAGCAGTACTTC. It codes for CASSSITSGYEQYF.

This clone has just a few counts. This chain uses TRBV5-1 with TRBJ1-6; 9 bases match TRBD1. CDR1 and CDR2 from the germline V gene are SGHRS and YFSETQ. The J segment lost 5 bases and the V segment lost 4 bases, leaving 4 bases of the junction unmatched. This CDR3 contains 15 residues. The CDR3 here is CASSPWTGDNSPLHF. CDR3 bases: TGCGCCAGCAGCCCCTGGACAGGGGATAATTCACCCCTCCACTTT.

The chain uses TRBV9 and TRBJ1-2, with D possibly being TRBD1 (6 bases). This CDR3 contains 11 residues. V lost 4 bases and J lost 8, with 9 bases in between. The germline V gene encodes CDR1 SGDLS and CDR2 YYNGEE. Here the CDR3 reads CASSRGSGYTF. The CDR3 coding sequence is TGTGCCAGCAGCAGGGGGTCCGGCTACACCTTC.